The clone carrying this TCR beta chain was found a few times. The antigen is not known. The V end lost 5 bases, the J end lost 1 base, and 17 bases lay between the germline ends. The germline V gene encodes CDR1 DFQATT and CDR2 SNEGSKA (reference sequence). The CDR3 runs 15 residues. The entry originates in a study of blood T cells in healthy people across ages. Study-wide results and limits: Among T cells, TCR beta diversity per million cells dropped roughly linearly as age rose. The long-lived group displayed more naive CD4+ cells, plus higher diversity, than the aged donors did.

The draw of peripheral blood yielded ten milliliters from each donor. There were at least 5 micrograms of total RNA extracted from every sample. It was with a sample-barcoded 5' primer and a J-beta primer mix that a second PCR of about 6 to 12 cycles was run. TCRdb analysed the 5' RACE reads with MiXCR anew, one entry per CDR3 protein. This sample yields about 970,000 distinct CDR3 sequences, of which roughly 47% are seen a single time; around 21% belongs to the top ten. The specimen was blood. The receptor was isolated from a woman aged 55-69 years in good health. This chain connects TRBV20-1 to TRBJ2-5; TRBD1 is a possible D gene (5 bases). CDR3 residues: CSASSRVTPQETQYF. The CDR3 DNA follows: TGCAGTGCTTCTTCCAGGGTAACTCCCCAAGAGACCCAGTACTTC.